Below are 5 T cell receptor beta chains sequenced from a single sample in a study of T cells in women clearing cervical HPV infection. This table comes from immunoSEQ multiplex PCR, and its TCRdb copy is limited to in-frame clones, with some not included. Seen in this sample are about 36,000 clones; the ten most common clones hold about 1.7%. Input material: blood buffy coat. The receptor set was obtained from a woman between 18 and 70 years old with a cervical HPV16 infection that either progressed to CIN3+ or cleared (not recorded which).

Concerning this clone: The CDR3 end lies 3 residues beyond the end of the read and is filled in from the germline J gene. The chain joins TRBV7-2 to TRBJ2-2, with TRBD1 identical over 8 bases. CDR1 is SGHTA, CDR2 FQGNSA, per germline. The CDR3 is made up of 14 amino acids. The CDR3 bases that were read are TGTGCCAGCAGTTCCCAGGGGGCGGGTGAAAAG. Protein product: CASSSQGAGEK. The whole CDR3 sequence is CASSSQGAGEKLFF.

On this clone: The missing CDR3 end, 3 residues past where the read stops, is filled in from the germline J gene. V gene TRBV6-1 combines with J gene TRBJ2-3; 10 bases match TRBD2. V was pared by 2 bases and J by 0 bases, with 5 bases of the junction left unmatched. Germline CDR1 reads MNHNS; CDR2 reads SASEGT. CDR3 length: 17 amino acids. The CDR3 is CASSELERGGSTDTQYF. The CDR3 bases that were read are TGTGCCAGCAGTGAACTGGAGCGGGGGGGTAGCACAGATACG.

The part of the CDR3 DNA that was read is TGTGCCAGCAGCTTAGGGGGACAGGGGGTTTCACCC. It translates to CASSLGGQGVSP. The entire CDR3 protein reads CASSLGGQGVSPLHF. The chain employs TRBV7-8 and TRBJ1-6; TRBD1 matches 11 bases. The sequenced fragment ends 3 residues before the CDR3 boundary, so the rest is inferred from the germline J gene. CDR3 length: 15 amino acids. The germline gives CDR1 SGHVS, CDR2 FQNEAQ. Germline trimming cut 1 base from V and 9 bases from J; bases unmatched to any gene: 2.

For this clone: The read ends 3 residues early relative to the CDR3; the germline J gene fills the gap. This chain connects TRBV20-1 to TRBJ1-5; 8 bases fit TRBD1. Germline V gene lookup returns CDR1 DFQATT and CDR2 SNEGSKA (reference sequence). The CDR3 covers 14 residues. With V trimmed by 3 bases and J by 4 bases, 5 bases remained unmatched. The covered CDR3 bases are TGCAGTGCTAGCCGACAGGGGAGGAATCAGCCC. Translated: CSASRQGRNQP. The CDR3 reads in full as CSASRQGRNQPQHF.

Points on this clone: The read halts 3 residues ahead of the CDR3 end, with the missing end drawn from the germline J gene. The chain recombines TRBV2 with TRBJ1-5, with D hard to call. The CDR3 totals 15 residues. Germline CDR1 SNHLY, CDR2 FYNNEI. The V end was cut by 6 bases, the J end by 0 bases, with 12 bases between. The sequenced CDR3 bases are TGTGCCAGCAGGGACTCGGGGTATAGCAATCAGCCC. Translating gives CASRDSGYSNQP. The CDR3 in full is CASRDSGYSNQPQHF.